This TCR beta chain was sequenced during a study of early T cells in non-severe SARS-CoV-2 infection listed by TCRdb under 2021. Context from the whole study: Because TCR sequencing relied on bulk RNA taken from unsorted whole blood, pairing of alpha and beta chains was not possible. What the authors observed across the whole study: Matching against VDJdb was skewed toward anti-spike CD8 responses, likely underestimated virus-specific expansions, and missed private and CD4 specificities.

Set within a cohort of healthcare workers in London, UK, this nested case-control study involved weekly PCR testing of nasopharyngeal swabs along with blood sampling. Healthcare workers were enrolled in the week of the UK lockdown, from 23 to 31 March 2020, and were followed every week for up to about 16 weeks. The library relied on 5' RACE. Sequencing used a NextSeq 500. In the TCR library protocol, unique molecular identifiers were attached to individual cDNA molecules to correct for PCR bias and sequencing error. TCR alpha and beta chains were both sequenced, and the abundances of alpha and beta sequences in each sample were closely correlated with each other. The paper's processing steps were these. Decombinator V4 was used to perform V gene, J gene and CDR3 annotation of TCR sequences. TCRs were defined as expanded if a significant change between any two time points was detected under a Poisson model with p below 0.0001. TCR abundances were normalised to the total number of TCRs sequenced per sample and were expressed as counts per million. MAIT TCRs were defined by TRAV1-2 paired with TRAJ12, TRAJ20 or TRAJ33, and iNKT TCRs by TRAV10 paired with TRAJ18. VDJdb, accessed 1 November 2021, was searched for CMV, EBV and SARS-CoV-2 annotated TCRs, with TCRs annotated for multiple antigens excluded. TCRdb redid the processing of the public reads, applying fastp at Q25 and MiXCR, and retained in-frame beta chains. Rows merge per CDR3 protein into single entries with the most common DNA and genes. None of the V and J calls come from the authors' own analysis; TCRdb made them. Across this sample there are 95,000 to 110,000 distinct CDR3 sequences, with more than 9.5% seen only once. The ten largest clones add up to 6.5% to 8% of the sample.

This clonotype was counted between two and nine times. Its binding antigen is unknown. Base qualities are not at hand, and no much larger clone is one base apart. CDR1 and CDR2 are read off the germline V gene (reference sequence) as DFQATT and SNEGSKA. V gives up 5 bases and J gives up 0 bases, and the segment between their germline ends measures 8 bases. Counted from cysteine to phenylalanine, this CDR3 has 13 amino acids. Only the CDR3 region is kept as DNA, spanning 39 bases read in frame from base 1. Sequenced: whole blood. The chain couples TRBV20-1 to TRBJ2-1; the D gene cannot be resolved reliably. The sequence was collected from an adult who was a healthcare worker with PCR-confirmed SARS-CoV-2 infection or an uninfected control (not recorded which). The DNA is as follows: TGCAGTGCTCAGACGAGCTCCTACAATGAGCAGTTCTTC. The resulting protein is CSAQTSSYNEQFF.